Shown below are 31 T cell receptor beta chains from a single sample sequenced in a study of T cell repertoires in cytomegalovirus infection. TCRdb used MiXCR to reprocess the reads, holding one entry per CDR3 protein. The sample holds over 100,000 distinct CDR3 sequences, 10% seen once. The antigens for these receptors are not known. The sequenced sample was PBMCs, sequenced either directly or after in vitro stimulation (not recorded which). Receptors were obtained from a human donor in good health (CMV status not recorded). Some clones in this sample may be carry-over from other donors' samples.

This clonotype was seen repeatedly, ten times or more. The CDR3 sequence is CASSTSGQKDYEQYF. The CDR3, as DNA: TGTGCCAGCAGCACGTCGGGACAGAAAGACTACGAGCAGTACTTC. The genes are TRBV7-2 and TRBJ2-7, with 7 positions matching TRBD1. The V and J ends lost 5 bases and 3 bases, in that order; junction bases with no gene match: 10. This CDR3 spans 15 amino acids. Germline CDR1 reads SGHTA; CDR2 reads FQGNSA.

This clonotype was observed many times. V and J are TRBV6-2 or TRBV6-3 and TRBJ2-4, with TRBD2 matching 10 bases. CDR3 length: 18 residues. Germline V lookup: CDR1 MNHEY, CDR2 SVGEGT. Unmatched junction bases numbered 9, after V lost 2 bases and J lost 2 bases. CDR3 in amino acids: CASSYLAGELETKNIQYF. The CDR3 DNA sequence: TGTGCCAGCAGTTACCTAGCGGGAGAACTCGAAACCAAAAACATTCAGTACTTC.

This clonotype came up a few times. The rearrangement links TRBV3-1 to TRBJ2-5, with TRBD2 as a possible D gene (6 bases). CDR3 size: 13 residues. Germline CDR1 reads LGHDT; CDR2 reads YNNKEL (reference sequence). The V end lost 3 bases, the J end lost 4 bases, and 9 bases lay between the germline ends. CDR3 protein: CASSHGGLETQYF. Here the CDR3 DNA reads TGTGCCAGCAGCCACGGGGGATTAGAGACCCAGTACTTC.

This clonotype was observed a handful of times. The chain is built from TRBV6-6 and TRBJ1-1, with TRBD1 as a possible D gene (5 bases). The CDR3 has 15 residues. V gave up 7 bases and J gave up 2 bases, with 17 bases separating them. From germline, CDR1 is MNHNY and CDR2 SVGAGI (reference sequence). CDR3 region: CASNTLGRLNTEAFF. CDR3 nucleotides: TGTGCCAGCAATACGCTGGGACGACTAAACACTGAAGCTTTCTTT.

The V and J genes are TRBV7-8 and TRBJ1-1; maybe TRBD1 (5 bases). CDR1 is SGHVS, CDR2 FQNEAQ, per germline. V gave up 1 base and J gave up 3 bases, with 6 bases separating them. This CDR3 has 13 amino acids. Written as DNA, the CDR3 is TGTGCCAGCAGCTTAGTGACAGACACTGAAGCTTTCTTT. This encodes CASSLVTDTEAFF.

This clonotype was observed at least ten times. This chain connects TRBV7-8 to TRBJ1-1; D unresolved. V lost 2 bases, J lost 6 bases, and 10 bases lay in between. The CDR3 totals 13 residues. Germline V CDR1 and CDR2: SGHVS, FQNEAQ. CDR3 sequence: CASSLLLVAEAFF. CDR3 coding DNA: TGTGCCAGCAGCTTATTGTTAGTAGCTGAAGCTTTCTTT. Based on the CDR3 plus reference TRBV7-8 and TRBJ1-1, the full variable domain is GAGVSQSPRYKVAKRGQDVALRCDPISGHVSLFWYQQALGQGPEFLTYFQNEAQLDKSGLPSDRFFAERPEGSVSTLKIQRTQQEDSAVYLCASSLLLVAEAFFGQGTRLTVV.

There are a few counts of this clonotype. V usage is TRBV14 and J usage is TRBJ1-1; 12 bases are shared with TRBD1. This CDR3 contains 16 residues. Germline CDR1 and CDR2: SGHDN and FVKESK. V shed 4 bases, J shed 4 bases, and the junction held 7 bases outside the gene matches. CDR3 in amino acids: CASSPGTGGGGTEAFF. In DNA, the CDR3 is TGTGCCAGCAGCCCTGGGACAGGGGGCGGTGGCACTGAAGCTTTCTTT.

Concerning this clonotype itself: A read error may explain this, as a much larger clone is one base away. The chain couples TRBV6-2 or TRBV6-3 to TRBJ1-1, with D possibly matching TRBD1 (6 bases). Trimming left V 0 bases short and J 5 bases short, with 10 bases between. This CDR3 region has 14 residues. The germline V gene has CDR1 MNHEY and CDR2 SVGEGT. The CDR3 sequence is CASSYSGARTEAFF. The CDR3 nucleotides read TGTGCCAGCAGTTACTCGGGGGCGCGGACTGAAGCTTTCTTT.

This clonotype came up many times. V and J are TRBV28 and TRBJ1-1; 7 positions match TRBD1. The CDR3 extends over 15 amino acids. Per the germline V gene, CDR1 is MDHEN and CDR2 is SYDVKM. With V trimmed by 3 bases and J by 0 bases, 4 bases remained unmatched. CDR3 sequence reads: CASSFPTGLNTEAFF. As DNA, the CDR3 is TGTGCCAGCAGTTTCCCGACAGGGCTGAACACTGAAGCTTTCTTT.

In this sample, this clonotype turned up a few times. This rearrangement joins TRBV6-4 to TRBJ2-2; no clear D. This CDR3 contains 17 residues. V was clipped by 3 bases and J by 0 bases, with 14 bases between them. CDR1 MRHNA and CDR2 SNTAGT come from the germline V gene. The CDR3 DNA follows: TGTGCCAGCAGTGAAATTGGGTACAAGGCGAACACCGGGGAGCTGTTTTTT. This gives the protein CASSEIGYKANTGELFF.

The sample holds one count of this clonotype. The genes are TRBV27 and TRBJ1-2; D possibly corresponds to TRBD1 (6 bases). CDR1 MNHEY and CDR2 SMNVEV come from the germline V gene (reference sequence). Trimming removed 5 bases from V and 2 bases from J, with 12 bases in between. The CDR3 contains 14 residues. CDR3 coding DNA: TGTGCCAGCAGTAAGACAGGAAAAAACTATGGCTACACCTTC. Residues: CASSKTGKNYGYTF.

The table lists this clonotype with many counts. The V call is TRBV28, the J call TRBJ1-2, with D unresolved. Germline V CDR1 and CDR2: MDHEN, SYDVKM. V was cut by 4 bases and J by 2 bases, with 11 bases left in between. This CDR3 is 14 amino acids long. CDR3 residues: CASSSPPLNYGYTF. The CDR3 region has the DNA TGTGCCAGCAGTTCGCCGCCTCTGAACTATGGCTACACCTTC.

This clonotype came up a few times. V gene TRBV12-3 or TRBV12-4 combines with J gene TRBJ2-5, with 13 bases aligning to TRBD2. The V and J ends lost 4 bases and 5 bases, in that order; junction bases with no gene match: 7. The CDR3 contains 16 residues. CDR3 bases: TGTGCCAGCAGTTGGACTAGCGGGGGAAGGGATGAGACCCAGTACTTC. This codes for CASSWTSGGRDETQYF.

This clonotype has more than one count but fewer than ten. The gene calls are TRBV12-3 or TRBV12-4 and TRBJ2-7; possible D gene TRBD1, 6 bases. This CDR3 is built from 14 residues. Between the trimmed V and J ends, which lost 7 bases and 2 bases, there was a span of 15 bases. CDR3 in DNA: TGTGCCAGCACCTTGACAGGTTTAACCTACGAGCAGTACTTC. This sequence encodes CASTLTGLTYEQYF.

The V call is TRBV20-1, the J call TRBJ2-7; the match to TRBD1 covers 8 bases. CDR1 is DFQATT and CDR2 is SNEGSKA in the germline V gene (reference sequence). The CDR3 runs to 15 residues. V trimming: 3 bases; J trimming: 0 bases; junction bases outside the gene matches: 7. The CDR3 DNA sequence: TGCAGTGCTAGTCCTACAGGGGGGAACTCCTACGAGCAGTACTTC. Protein product: CSASPTGGNSYEQYF.

This clonotype was observed a few times. This chain uses TRBV7-2 with TRBJ2-1; 9 bases are a match to TRBD2. V shed 3 bases and J 8 bases; nucleotides not matched to a gene: 8. The CDR3 is 15 amino acids. CDR1 is SGHTA, CDR2 FQGNSA, per germline. The CDR3: CASSFRAGGWDEQFF. The DNA for the CDR3 is TGTGCCAGCAGCTTTAGGGCGGGAGGGTGGGATGAGCAGTTCTTC.

In regard to this clonotype: Lacking the conserved final phenylalanine or tryptophan, this CDR3 likely reflects a read error. The chain has TRBV4-2 and TRBJ1-1; D gene unclear. The V gene's germline CDR1 is LGHNA and CDR2 YNFKEQ. CDR3 length: 12 residues. The CDR3 is CASRHALGEAFV. The CDR3 bases are TGTGCCAGCCGCCACGCCCTGGGAGAAGCTTTCGTT.

This clonotype was detected ten times or more. The J gene is TRBJ1-1, the V gene TRBV28; D uncertain. There are 13 residues in the CDR3. The germline V gene has CDR1 MDHEN and CDR2 SYDVKM. V lost 7 bases to trimming and J lost 10 bases, with 19 bases between them. CDR3 nucleotides: TGTGCCAGCACTCCCCACACGAGGCTTGTAGCTTTCTTT. Translation gives CASTPHTRLVAFF.

This clonotype appeared many times. The genes are TRBV7-2 and TRBJ2-7; 8 bases agree with TRBD1. Germline CDR1 SGHTA, CDR2 FQGNSA. V lost 2 bases to trimming and J lost 4 bases; unmatched junction nucleotides: 7. The CDR3 loop spans 15 amino acids. CDR3 loop: CASSLLQGARYEQYF. The CDR3 nucleotides read TGTGCCAGCAGCTTATTGCAGGGGGCGCGTTACGAGCAGTACTTC. Variable domain in full (rest from reference TRBV7-2 and TRBJ2-7): GAGVSQSPSNKVTEKGKDVELRCDPISGHTALYWYRQSLGQGLEFLIYFQGNSAPDKSGLPSDRFSAERTGGSVSTLTIQRTQQEDSAVYLCASSLLQGARYEQYFGPGTRLTVT.

This clonotype came up many times. The chain combines TRBV6-5 with TRBJ1-2; a weak D match, TRBD1 (5 bases). The CDR3 is 15 residues long. V lost 0 bases to trimming and J lost 6 bases, with 14 bases between them. Germline CDR1 MNHEY, CDR2 SVGAGI. For the CDR3, the DNA is TGTGCCAGCAGTTACTCCACTACGGGGGGAGATGGCTACACCTTC. Its translation: CASSYSTTGGDGYTF.

This clonotype was seen only a few times. The chain is built from TRBV7-2 and TRBJ2-5; the D gene is possibly TRBD1 (7 bases). The CDR3 is made up of 14 amino acids. Trimming left V 5 bases short and J 3 bases short, with 13 bases between. The V gene's germline CDR1 is SGHTA and CDR2 FQGNSA. This CDR3 reads CASSLGGTEETQYF. The CDR3 DNA reads TGTGCCAGCAGCCTAGGAGGGACAGAAGAGACCCAGTACTTC.

The sample holds many counts of this clonotype. J is TRBJ2-7 and V is TRBV7-2; 7 nucleotides agree with TRBD2. The CDR3 sequence is 15 residues long. CDR1 is SGHTA, CDR2 FQGNSA, per germline. The V segment lost 5 bases and the J segment 1 base; nucleotides outside the gene matches: 8. In nucleotides, the CDR3 is TGTGCCAGCAGCCCCTATGGCGGGAGTTCCTACGAGCAGTACTTC. It codes for CASSPYGGSSYEQYF. Full variable domain (rest looked up from reference TRBV7-2 and TRBJ2-7): GAGVSQSPSNKVTEKGKDVELRCDPISGHTALYWYRQSLGQGLEFLIYFQGNSAPDKSGLPSDRFSAERTGGSVSTLTIQRTQQEDSAVYLCASSPYGGSSYEQYFGPGTRLTVT.

The chain has TRBV12-3 or TRBV12-4 and TRBJ1-1; no clear D. The V end lost 7 bases, the J end lost 0 bases, and 12 bases lay between the germline ends. This CDR3 region has 14 residues. This chain's CDR3 is CASIITELNTEAFF. The CDR3 DNA reads as TGTGCCAGCATCATCACAGAACTGAACACTGAAGCTTTCTTT.

The V call is TRBV11-2, the J call TRBJ1-2; D may be TRBD1 (6 bases). V dropped 7 bases and J dropped 2 bases, with 14 bases sitting between them. Germline V lookup: CDR1 SGHAT, CDR2 FQNNGV. The CDR3 totals 14 residues. CDR3 amino acids: CASNQGRMNYGYTF. The DNA for the CDR3 is TGTGCCAGCAACCAGGGGAGGATGAACTATGGCTACACCTTC. Drawing the rest from reference TRBV11-2 and TRBJ1-2, the complete variable domain is EAGVAQSPRYKIIEKRQSVAFWCNPISGHATLYWYQQILGQGPKLLIQFQNNGVVDDSQLPKDRFSAERLKGVDSTLKIQPAKLEDSAVYLCASNQGRMNYGYTFGSGTRLTVV.

The chain employs TRBV5-4 and TRBJ2-2, with TRBD1 identical over 10 bases. With 2 bases clipped from V and 6 bases from J, the junction kept 7 bases outside the gene matches. The V gene's germline CDR1 is SGHNT and CDR2 YYREEE (reference sequence). This CDR3 has 16 residues. This CDR3 is CASSLPTGGFPGELFF. The CDR3 coding sequence is TGTGCCAGCAGCTTACCGACAGGGGGCTTCCCCGGGGAGCTGTTTTTT.

The genes are TRBV4-1 and TRBJ2-1, with TRBD2 matching 8 bases. The CDR3 extends over 16 amino acids. In germline, CDR1 is MGHRA, CDR2 YSYEKL. Germline trimming cut 0 bases from V and 12 bases from J; bases unmatched to any gene: 13. The CDR3 sequence: CASSQDAVPTGGGQFF. The CDR3 DNA reads as TGCGCCAGCAGCCAAGACGCGGTTCCTACGGGGGGGGGGCAGTTCTTC.

This chain uses TRBV19 with TRBJ1-2, with a tentative D call TRBD1 (5 bases). The CDR3 runs to 15 residues. Deletions cut 6 bases from V and 1 base from J, with 15 bases between. Germline V gene sequence: CDR1 LNHDA, CDR2 SQIVND (reference sequence). CDR3 region: CASSNFGAGNYGYTF. CDR3 nucleotide sequence: TGTGCCAGTAGCAACTTTGGGGCGGGTAACTATGGCTACACCTTC.

As for this clonotype: The junction and the germline gene differ at one end; a read error may be behind it. The gene calls are TRBV7-2 and TRBJ2-5, with D perhaps given as TRBD1 or TRBD2 (5 bases each). The CDR3 spans 14 residues. Germline CDR1 is SGHTA and CDR2 is FQGNSA. CDR3 region: CASSFPGRSETQYF. The CDR3 DNA reads TGTGCCAGTAGCTTTCCGGGACGCTCGGAGACCCAGTACTTC.

The rearrangement joins TRBV7-2 to TRBJ2-1; 10 positions agree with TRBD1. The CDR3 contains 15 residues. V gave up 5 bases and J gave up 6 bases; unmatched junction bases: 7. Germline V gives CDR1 SGHTA, CDR2 FQGNSA. This CDR3 reads CASSLWGQGFNEQFF. DNA for the CDR3: TGTGCCAGCAGCCTGTGGGGACAGGGGTTCAATGAGCAGTTCTTC.

The chain carries TRBV5-1 and TRBJ1-1; D is perhaps TRBD1 (5 bases). Trimming pared 5 bases from V and 1 base from J, leaving 9 bases between. The CDR3 consists of 13 residues. Germline V gives CDR1 SGHRS, CDR2 YFSETQ. CDR3 protein: CASSWDGNTEAFF. In nucleotides, the CDR3 is TGCGCCAGCAGTTGGGACGGGAACACTGAAGCTTTCTTT.

The chain uses TRBV4-1 and TRBJ2-2; 10 positions match TRBD2. Trimming removed 3 bases from V and 2 bases from J; junction bases left unmatched: 3. CDR1 and CDR2 from the germline V gene are MGHRA and YSYEKL. The CDR3 covers 16 residues. CDR3 in DNA: TGCGCCAGCAGCCAGAGCGGGAGGGCCAACACCGGGGAGCTGTTTTTT. Its translation: CASSQSGRANTGELFF.